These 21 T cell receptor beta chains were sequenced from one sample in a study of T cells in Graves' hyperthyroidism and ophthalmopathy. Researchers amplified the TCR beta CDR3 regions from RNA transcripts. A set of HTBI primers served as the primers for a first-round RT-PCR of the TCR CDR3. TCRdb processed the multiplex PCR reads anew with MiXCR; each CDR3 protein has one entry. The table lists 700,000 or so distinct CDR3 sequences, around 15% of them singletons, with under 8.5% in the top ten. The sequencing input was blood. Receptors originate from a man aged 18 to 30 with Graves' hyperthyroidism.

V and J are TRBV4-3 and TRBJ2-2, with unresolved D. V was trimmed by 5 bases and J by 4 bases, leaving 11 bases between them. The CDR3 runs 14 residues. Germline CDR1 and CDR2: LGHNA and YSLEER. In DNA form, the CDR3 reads TGCGCCAGCAGCAAAAGTCAGTCCACCGGGGAGCTGTTTTTT. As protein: CASSKSQSTGELFF.

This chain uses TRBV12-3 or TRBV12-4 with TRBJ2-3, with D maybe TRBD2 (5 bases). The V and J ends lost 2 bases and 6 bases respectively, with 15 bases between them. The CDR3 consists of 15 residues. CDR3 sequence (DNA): TGTGCCAGCAGTTTACTCGCGGGCCCGTGGGATACGCAGTATTTT. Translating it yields CASSLLAGPWDTQYF.

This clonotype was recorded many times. The CDR3 coding sequence is TGTGCCAGCAGCTTAGAACAGGGGATACTCAAAAACATTCAGTACTTC. Its protein is CASSLEQGILKNIQYF. The rearrangement joins TRBV11-2 to TRBJ2-4, with 7 bases aligning to TRBD1. The CDR3 loop spans 16 amino acids. The germline gives CDR1 SGHAT, CDR2 FQNNGV. The trim removed 0 bases at V and 3 bases at J, leaving 5 bases unmatched.

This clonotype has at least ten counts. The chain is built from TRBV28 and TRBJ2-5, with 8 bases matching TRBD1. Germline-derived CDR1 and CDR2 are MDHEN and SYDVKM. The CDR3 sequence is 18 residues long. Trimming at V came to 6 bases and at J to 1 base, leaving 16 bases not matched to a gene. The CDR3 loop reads CASRLGMDRETVQETQYF. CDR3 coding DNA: TGTGCCAGCAGATTAGGGATGGACAGGGAGACCGTCCAAGAGACCCAGTACTTC.

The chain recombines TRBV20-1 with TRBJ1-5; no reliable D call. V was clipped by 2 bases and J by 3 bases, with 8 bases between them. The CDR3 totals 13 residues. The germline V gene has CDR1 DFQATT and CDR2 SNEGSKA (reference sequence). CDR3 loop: CSARRELNQPQHF. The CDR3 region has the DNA TGCAGTGCTAGAAGGGAACTCAATCAGCCCCAGCATTTT.

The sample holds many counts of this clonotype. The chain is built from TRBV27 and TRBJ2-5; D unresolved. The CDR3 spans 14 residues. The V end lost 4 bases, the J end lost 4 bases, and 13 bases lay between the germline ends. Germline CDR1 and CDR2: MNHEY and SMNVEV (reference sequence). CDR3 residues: CASSSAGYRETQYF. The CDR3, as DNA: TGTGCCAGCAGTTCCGCCGGTTACCGAGAGACCCAGTACTTC.

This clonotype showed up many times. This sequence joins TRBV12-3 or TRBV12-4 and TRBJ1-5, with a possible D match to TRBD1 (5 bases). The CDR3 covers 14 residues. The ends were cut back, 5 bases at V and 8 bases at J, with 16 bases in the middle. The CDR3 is CASSPSFGGEPQHF. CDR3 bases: TGTGCCAGCAGTCCCAGTTTCGGGGGGGAGCCCCAGCATTTT.

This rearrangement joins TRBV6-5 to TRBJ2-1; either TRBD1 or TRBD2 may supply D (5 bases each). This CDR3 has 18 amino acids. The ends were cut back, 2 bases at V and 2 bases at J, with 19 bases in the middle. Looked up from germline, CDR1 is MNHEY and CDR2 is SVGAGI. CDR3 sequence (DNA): TGTGCCAGCAGTTACCACTCGTCCCCCCGAGGGGCCTACAATGAGCAGTTCTTC. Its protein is CASSYHSSPRGAYNEQFF.

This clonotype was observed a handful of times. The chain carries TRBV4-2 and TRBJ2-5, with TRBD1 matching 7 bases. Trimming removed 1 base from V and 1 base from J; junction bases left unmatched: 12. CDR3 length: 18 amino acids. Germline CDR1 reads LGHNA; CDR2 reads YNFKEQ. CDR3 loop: CASSQVGSASGGQETQYF. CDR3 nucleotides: TGTGCCAGCAGCCAAGTAGGGTCAGCATCAGGGGGCCAAGAGACCCAGTACTTC.

The CDR3 protein is CASSYKAVEGEQFF. The CDR3 region has the DNA TGTGCCAGCAGTTACAAAGCGGTAGAAGGTGAGCAGTTCTTC. The chain employs TRBV6-2 or TRBV6-3 and TRBJ2-1; D possibly corresponds to TRBD2 (5 bases). This CDR3 contains 14 residues. Germline CDR1 reads MNHEY; CDR2 reads SVGEGT. Trimming removed 2 bases from V and 9 bases from J, with 14 bases in between.

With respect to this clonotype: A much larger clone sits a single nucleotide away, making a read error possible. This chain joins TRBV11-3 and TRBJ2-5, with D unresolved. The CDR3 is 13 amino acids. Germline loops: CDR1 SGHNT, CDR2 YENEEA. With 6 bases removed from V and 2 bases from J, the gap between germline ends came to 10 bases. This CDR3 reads CASRAGEQETQYF. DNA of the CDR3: TGTGCCAGCAGAGCTGGGGAACAAGAGACCCAGTACTTC.

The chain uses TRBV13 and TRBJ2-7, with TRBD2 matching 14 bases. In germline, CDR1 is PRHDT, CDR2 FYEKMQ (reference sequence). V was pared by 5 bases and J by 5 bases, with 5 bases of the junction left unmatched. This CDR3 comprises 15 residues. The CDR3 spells CASSRRTSGRNEQYF. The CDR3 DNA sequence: TGTGCCAGCAGCCGGCGGACTAGCGGGAGGAACGAGCAGTACTTC.

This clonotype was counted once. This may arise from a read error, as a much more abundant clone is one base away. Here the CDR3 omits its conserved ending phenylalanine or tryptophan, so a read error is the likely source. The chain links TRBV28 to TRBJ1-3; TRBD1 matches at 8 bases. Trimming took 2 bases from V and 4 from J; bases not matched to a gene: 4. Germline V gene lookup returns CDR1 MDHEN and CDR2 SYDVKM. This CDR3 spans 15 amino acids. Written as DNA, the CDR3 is TGTGCCAGCAGTTTAGGCAGGGGGCCCGGAAACACCATATATCTT. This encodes CASSLGRGPGNTIYL.

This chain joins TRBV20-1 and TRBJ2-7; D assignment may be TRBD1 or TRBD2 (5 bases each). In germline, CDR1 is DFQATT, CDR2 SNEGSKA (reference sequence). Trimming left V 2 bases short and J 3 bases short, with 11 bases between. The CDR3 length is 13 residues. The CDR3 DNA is TGCAGTGCTAGAACGGGACCCCTCTACGAGCAGTACTTC. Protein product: CSARTGPLYEQYF.

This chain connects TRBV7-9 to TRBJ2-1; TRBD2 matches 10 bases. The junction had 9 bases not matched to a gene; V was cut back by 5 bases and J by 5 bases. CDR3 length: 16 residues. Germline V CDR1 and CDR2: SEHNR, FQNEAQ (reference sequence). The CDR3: CASSPTGTSANNEQFF. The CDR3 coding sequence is TGTGCCAGCAGCCCAACCGGGACTAGCGCTAACAATGAGCAGTTCTTC.

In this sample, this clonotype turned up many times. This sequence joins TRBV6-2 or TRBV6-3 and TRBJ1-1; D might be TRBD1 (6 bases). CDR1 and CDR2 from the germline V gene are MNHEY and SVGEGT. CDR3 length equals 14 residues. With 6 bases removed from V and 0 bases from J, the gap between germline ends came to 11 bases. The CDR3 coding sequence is TGTGCCAGCAGAGAAGGGGGGGTGAACACTGAAGCTTTCTTT. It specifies CASREGGVNTEAFF.

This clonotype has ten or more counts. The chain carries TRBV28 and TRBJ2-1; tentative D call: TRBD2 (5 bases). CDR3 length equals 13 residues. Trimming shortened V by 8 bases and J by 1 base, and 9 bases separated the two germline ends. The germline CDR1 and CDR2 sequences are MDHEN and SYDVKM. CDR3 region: CASGWTSYNEQFF. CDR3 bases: TGTGCCAGCGGATGGACTTCCTACAATGAGCAGTTCTTC.

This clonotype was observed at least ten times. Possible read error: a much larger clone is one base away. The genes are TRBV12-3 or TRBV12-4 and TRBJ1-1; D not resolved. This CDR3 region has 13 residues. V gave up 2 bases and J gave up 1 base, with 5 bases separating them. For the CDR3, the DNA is TGTGCCAGCAGTTTAAAGGGGAACACTGAAGCTTTCTTT. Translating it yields CASSLKGNTEAFF.

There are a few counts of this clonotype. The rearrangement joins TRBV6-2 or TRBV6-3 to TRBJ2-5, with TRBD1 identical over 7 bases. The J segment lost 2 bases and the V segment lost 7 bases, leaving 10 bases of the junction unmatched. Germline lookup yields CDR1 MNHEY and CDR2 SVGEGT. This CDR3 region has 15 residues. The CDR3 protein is CASTPDRESQETQYF. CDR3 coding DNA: TGTGCCAGCACCCCAGACAGGGAGAGTCAAGAGACCCAGTACTTC.

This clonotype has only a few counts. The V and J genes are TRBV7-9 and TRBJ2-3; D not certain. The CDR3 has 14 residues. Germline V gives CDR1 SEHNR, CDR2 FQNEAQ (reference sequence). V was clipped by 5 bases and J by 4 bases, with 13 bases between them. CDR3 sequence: CASSRARAPDTQYF. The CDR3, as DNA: TGTGCCAGCAGCCGGGCCCGAGCCCCAGATACGCAGTATTTT.

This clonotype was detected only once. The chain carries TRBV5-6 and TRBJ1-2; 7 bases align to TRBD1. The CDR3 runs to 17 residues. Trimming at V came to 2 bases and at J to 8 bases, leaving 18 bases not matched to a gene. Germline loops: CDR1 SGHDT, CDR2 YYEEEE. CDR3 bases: TGTGCCAGCAGCTTTCAAAAGGGGGGGACAGCGGAGGCGGGCTACACCTTC. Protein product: CASSFQKGGTAEAGYTF.